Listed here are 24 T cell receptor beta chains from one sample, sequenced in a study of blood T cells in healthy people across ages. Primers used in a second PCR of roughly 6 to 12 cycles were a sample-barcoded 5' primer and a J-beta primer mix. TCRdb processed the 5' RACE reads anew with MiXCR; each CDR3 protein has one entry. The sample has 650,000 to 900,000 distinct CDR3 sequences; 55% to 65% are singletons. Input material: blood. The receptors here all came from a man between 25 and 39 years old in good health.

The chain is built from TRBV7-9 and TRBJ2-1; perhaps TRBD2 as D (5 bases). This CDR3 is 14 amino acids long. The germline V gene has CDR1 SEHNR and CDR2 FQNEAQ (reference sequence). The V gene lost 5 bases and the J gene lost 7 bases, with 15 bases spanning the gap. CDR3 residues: CASSRNGVENEQFF. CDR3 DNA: TGTGCCAGCAGCAGGAACGGGGTTGAGAATGAGCAGTTCTTC.

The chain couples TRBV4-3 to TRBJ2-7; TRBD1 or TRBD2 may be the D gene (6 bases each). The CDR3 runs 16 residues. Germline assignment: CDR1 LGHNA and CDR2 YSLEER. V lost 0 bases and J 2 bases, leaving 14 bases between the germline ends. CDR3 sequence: CASSQDLRGHTYEQYF. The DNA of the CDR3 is TGCGCCAGCAGCCAAGATCTTCGGGGGCACACCTACGAGCAGTACTTC.

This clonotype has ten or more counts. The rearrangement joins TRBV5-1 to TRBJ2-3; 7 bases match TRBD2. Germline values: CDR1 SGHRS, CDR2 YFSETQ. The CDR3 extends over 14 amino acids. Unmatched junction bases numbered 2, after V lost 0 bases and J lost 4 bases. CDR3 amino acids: CASSLGLAADTQYF. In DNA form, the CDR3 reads TGCGCCAGCAGCTTGGGACTAGCCGCAGATACGCAGTATTTT.

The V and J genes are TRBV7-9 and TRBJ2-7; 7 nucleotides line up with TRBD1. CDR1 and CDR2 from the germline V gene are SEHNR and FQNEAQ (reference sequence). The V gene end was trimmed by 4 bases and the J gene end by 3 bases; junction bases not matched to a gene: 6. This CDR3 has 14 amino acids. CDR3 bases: TGTGCCAGCAGCTCGACAGGGAGTCGCTACGAGCAGTACTTC. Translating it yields CASSSTGSRYEQYF.

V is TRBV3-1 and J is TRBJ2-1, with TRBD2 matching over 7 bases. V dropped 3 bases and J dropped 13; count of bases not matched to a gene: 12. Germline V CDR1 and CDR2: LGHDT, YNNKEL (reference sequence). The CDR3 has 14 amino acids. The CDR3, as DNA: TGTGCCAGCAGCCAGGGGACTACCCAAGAGACCCAGTTCTTC. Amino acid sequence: CASSQGTTQETQFF.

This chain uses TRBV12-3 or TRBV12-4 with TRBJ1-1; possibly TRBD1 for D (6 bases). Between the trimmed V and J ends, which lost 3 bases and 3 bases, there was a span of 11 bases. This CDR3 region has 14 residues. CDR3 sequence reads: CASSFTGADTEAFF. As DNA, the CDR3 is TGTGCCAGCAGTTTTACGGGGGCAGACACTGAAGCTTTCTTT.

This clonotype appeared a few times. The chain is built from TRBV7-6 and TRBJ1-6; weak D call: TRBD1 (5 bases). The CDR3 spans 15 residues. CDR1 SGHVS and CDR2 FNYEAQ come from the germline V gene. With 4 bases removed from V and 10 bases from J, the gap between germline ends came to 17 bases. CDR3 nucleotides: TGTGCCAGCAGCTCCCGGCCGGGGGTCGGCTCACCCCTCCACTTT. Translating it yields CASSSRPGVGSPLHF.

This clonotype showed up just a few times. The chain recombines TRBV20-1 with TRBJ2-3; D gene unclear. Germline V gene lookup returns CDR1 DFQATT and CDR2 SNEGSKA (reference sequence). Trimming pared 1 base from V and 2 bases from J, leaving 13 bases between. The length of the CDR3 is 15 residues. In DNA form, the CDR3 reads TGCAGTGCTAGAGGATTCGGCGGAACCACAGATACGCAGTATTTT. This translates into CSARGFGGTTDTQYF.

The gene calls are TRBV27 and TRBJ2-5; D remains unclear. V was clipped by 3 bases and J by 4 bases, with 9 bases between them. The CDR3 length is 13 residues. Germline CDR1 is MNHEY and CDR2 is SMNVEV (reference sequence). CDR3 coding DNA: TGTGCCAGCAGTTTTGGTAGCAGAGAGACCCAGTACTTC. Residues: CASSFGSRETQYF.

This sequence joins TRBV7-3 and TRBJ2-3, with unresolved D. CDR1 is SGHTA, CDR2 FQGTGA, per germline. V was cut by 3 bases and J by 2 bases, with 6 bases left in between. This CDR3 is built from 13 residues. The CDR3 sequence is CASSFVDTDTQYF. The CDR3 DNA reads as TGTGCCAGCAGCTTCGTCGACACAGATACGCAGTATTTT.

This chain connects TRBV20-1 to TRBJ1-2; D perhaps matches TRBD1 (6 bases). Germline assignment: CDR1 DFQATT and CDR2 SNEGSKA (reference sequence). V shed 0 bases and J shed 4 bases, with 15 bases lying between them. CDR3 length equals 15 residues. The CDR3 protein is CSARDVGATLYGYTF. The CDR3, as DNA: TGCAGTGCTAGAGATGTGGGGGCAACACTCTATGGCTACACCTTC.

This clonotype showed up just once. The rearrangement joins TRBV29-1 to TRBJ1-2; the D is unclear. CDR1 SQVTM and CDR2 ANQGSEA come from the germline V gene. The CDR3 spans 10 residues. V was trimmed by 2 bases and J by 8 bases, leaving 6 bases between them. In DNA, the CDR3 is TGCAGCGTTGAACAGACCGGCTACACCTTC. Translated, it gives CSVEQTGYTF.

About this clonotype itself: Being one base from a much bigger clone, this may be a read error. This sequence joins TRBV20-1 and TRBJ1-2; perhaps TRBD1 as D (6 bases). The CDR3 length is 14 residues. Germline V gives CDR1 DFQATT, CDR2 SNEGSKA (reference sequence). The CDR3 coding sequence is TGCAGTACTAGAACTAACAGGGAATACGATGGCTACACCTTC. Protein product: CSTRTNREYDGYTF.

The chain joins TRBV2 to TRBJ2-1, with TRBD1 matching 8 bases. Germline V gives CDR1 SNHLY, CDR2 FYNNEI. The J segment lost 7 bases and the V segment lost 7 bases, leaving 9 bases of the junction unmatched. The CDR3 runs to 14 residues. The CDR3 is CASIWTGKFNEQFF. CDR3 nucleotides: TGTGCCAGCATTTGGACAGGGAAGTTTAATGAGCAGTTCTTC.

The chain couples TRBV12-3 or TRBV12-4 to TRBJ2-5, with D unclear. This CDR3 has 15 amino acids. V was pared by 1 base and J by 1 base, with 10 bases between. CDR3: CASSLGAPPQETQYF. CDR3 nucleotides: TGTGCCAGCAGTTTAGGGGCCCCACCCCAAGAGACCCAGTACTTC.

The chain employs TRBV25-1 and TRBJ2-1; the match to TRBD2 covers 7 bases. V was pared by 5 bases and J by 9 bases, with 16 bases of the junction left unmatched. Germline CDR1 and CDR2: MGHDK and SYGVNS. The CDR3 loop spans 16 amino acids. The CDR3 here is CASSPPTTGGRGEQFF. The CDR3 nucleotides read TGTGCCAGCAGTCCCCCCACGACGGGGGGTCGGGGTGAGCAGTTCTTC.

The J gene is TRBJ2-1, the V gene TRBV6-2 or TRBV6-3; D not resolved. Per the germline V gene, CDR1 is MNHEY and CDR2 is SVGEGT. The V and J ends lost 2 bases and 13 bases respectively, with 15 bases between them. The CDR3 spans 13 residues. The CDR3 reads CASSYMGQDTQFF. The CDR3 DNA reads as TGTGCCAGCAGTTACATGGGCCAAGACACCCAGTTCTTC.

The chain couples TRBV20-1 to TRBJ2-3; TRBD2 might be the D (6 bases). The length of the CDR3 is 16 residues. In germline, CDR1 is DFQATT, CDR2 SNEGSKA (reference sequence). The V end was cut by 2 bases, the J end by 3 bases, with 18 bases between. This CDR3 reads CSARRTPGGRTDTQYF. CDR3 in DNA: TGCAGTGCTAGAAGAACCCCCGGGGGTAGGACAGATACGCAGTATTTT.

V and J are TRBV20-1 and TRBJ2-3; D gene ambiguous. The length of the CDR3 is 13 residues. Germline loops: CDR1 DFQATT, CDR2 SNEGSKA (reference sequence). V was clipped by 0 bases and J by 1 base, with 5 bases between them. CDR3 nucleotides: TGCAGTGCTAGAGAGGTTGGCACAGATACGCAGTATTTT. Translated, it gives CSAREVGTDTQYF.

In nucleotides, the CDR3 is TGCAGTGCGGAAGGCCCAGACAGGGGGCGTCAGGGCTACACCTTC. Its translation is CSAEGPDRGRQGYTF. This chain connects TRBV20-1 to TRBJ1-2; 10 bases align to TRBD1. This CDR3 has 15 amino acids. Germline V gene lookup returns CDR1 DFQATT and CDR2 SNEGSKA (reference sequence). With V trimmed by 6 bases and J by 8 bases, 15 bases remained unmatched.

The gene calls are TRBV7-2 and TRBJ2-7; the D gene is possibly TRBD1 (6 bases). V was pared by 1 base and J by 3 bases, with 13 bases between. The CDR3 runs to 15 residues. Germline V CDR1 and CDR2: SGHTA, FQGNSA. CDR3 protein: CASSLGGTGIYEQYF. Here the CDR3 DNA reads TGTGCCAGCAGCTTAGGTGGAACAGGGATCTACGAGCAGTACTTC. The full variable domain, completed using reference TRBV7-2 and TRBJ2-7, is GAGVSQSPSNKVTEKGKDVELRCDPISGHTALYWYRQSLGQGLEFLIYFQGNSAPDKSGLPSDRFSAERTGGSVSTLTIQRTQQEDSAVYLCASSLGGTGIYEQYFGPGTRLTVT.

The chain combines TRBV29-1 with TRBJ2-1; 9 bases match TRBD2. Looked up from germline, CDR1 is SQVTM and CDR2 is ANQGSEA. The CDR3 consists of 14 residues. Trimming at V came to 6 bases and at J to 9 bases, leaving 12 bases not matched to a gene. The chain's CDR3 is CSVGASGALSEQFF. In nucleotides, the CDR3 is TGCAGCGTCGGAGCTAGCGGGGCCCTCAGTGAGCAGTTCTTC.

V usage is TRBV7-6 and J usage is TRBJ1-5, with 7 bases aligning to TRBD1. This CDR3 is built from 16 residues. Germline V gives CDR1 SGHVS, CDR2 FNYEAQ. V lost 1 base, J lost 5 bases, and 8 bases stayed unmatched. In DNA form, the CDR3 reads TGTGCCAGCAGCTTAGGGGGGACAGAGCTCTATCAGCCCCAGCATTTT. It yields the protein CASSLGGTELYQPQHF.

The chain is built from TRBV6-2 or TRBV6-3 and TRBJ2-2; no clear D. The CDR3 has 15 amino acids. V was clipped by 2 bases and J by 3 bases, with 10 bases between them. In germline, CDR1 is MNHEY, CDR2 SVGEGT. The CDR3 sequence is CASSYDTPYTGELFF. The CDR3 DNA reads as TGTGCCAGCAGTTACGACACTCCTTACACCGGGGAGCTGTTTTTT.